This entry features one T cell receptor (beta chain) sequence. Using immunoSEQ multiplex PCR, the repertoire was profiled, and TCRdb retains in-frame clones only, with some absent. The sample includes about 70,000 clones, roughly nine tenths of them seen just once. The J segment lost 8 bases and the V segment lost 5 bases, leaving 6 bases of the junction unmatched. Germline V gene lookup returns CDR1 SGHAT and CDR2 FQNNGV. This CDR3 has 14 amino acids. Time point indicated: pretreatment peripheral blood. This sample was taken from a study of PD-L1 blockade in urothelial cancer. The sample consisted of PBMCs, taken around atezolizumab (anti-PD-L1) treatment. This chain joins TRBV11-2 and TRBJ1-4, with 9 bases that match TRBD1. The TCR sequence derives from a man in his 70s with urothelial cancer. The CDR3 protein is CASSQQGAREKLFF. In DNA, the CDR3 is TGTGCCAGCAGCCAACAGGGGGCTAGGGAAAAACTGTTTTTT.